Listed here are 11 T cell receptor beta chains from one sample, sequenced in a study of beta chain features in type 1 diabetes. Isolated RNA was reverse transcribed in full, so expressed TCRB transcripts were sequenced. The repertoire was sequenced with immunoSEQ multiplex PCR; TCRdb's copy has only in-frame clones and lacks some. The table lists about 320,000 clones, around 15% of them singletons, with 6.7% in the top ten. Sequencing was done on a sample of central memory CD4+ T cells from blood. These receptors all stem from a man younger than 45 in good health.

This clone was seen at least ten times. The V gene is TRBV23-1, the J gene TRBJ1-3, with D tentatively TRBD1 (5 bases). TRBV23-1 is labeled an ORF, and its function is uncertain. V was trimmed by 6 bases and J by 6 bases, leaving 12 bases between them. The CDR3 sequence is 13 residues long. The DNA for the CDR3 is TGCGCCAGCAGCCAAGGAGGGGAAAACACCATATATTTT. This gives the protein CASSQGGENTIYF.

CDR3 nucleotides: TGTGCCAGCAGCCATGGACAGGGAAAGACCCAGTACTTC. This gives the protein CASSHGQGKTQYF. The chain is built from TRBV7-9 and TRBJ2-5, with 8 bases aligning to TRBD1. CDR1 SEHNR and CDR2 FQNEAQ come from the germline V gene (reference sequence). J was trimmed by 6 bases and V by 5 bases; bases with no gene match: 5. The CDR3 totals 13 residues.

This clone has a handful of counts. This rearrangement joins TRBV27 to TRBJ1-5; maybe TRBD1 (5 bases). The CDR3 extends over 14 amino acids. In germline, CDR1 is MNHEY, CDR2 SMNVEV (reference sequence). V lost 7 bases to trimming and J lost 3 bases, with 13 bases between them. This CDR3 is CASKGAGNNQPQHF. The CDR3 DNA sequence: TGTGCCAGCAAAGGAGCAGGGAACAATCAGCCCCAGCATTTT.

This clone was counted between two and nine times. The chain carries TRBV11-3 and TRBJ2-1; 7 nucleotides match TRBD2. The CDR3 covers 14 residues. Germline assignment: CDR1 SGHNT and CDR2 YENEEA. The V and J ends lost 6 bases and 10 bases, in that order; junction bases with no gene match: 12. The CDR3 DNA reads TGTGCCAGCAGGGGGAGGGACTACCTAGCGGAGCAGTTCTTC. Protein product: CASRGRDYLAEQFF.

The V and J genes are TRBV7-2 and TRBJ2-5; 14 bases fit TRBD2. J lost 5 bases, V lost 5 bases, and 7 bases had no gene match. The CDR3 contains 16 residues. Germline CDR1 reads SGHTA; CDR2 reads FQGNSA. Written as DNA, the CDR3 is TGTGCCAGCAGCCGGGGACTAGCGGGAGTGAGTGAGACCCAGTACTTC. Encoded protein: CASSRGLAGVSETQYF.

This clone was observed at least ten times. V and J are TRBV7-2 and TRBJ2-6; D unresolved. This CDR3 region has 13 residues. Germline CDR1 reads SGHTA; CDR2 reads FQGNSA. V shed 1 base and J shed 3 bases, with 1 base lying between them. The chain's CDR3 is CASSLVGANVLTF. DNA for the CDR3: TGTGCCAGCAGCTTAGTTGGGGCCAACGTCCTGACTTTC.

CDR3 in amino acids: CASSVESGGRTEAFF. The CDR3 bases are TGTGCCAGCAGCGTTGAATCCGGGGGGCGGACTGAAGCTTTCTTT. This chain joins TRBV9 and TRBJ1-1; D is possibly TRBD1 (6 bases). The CDR3 is 15 amino acids. CDR1 and CDR2 (germline): SGDLS, YYNGEE. The ends were cut back, 2 bases at V and 5 bases at J, with 16 bases in the middle.

The rearrangement uses TRBV7-6 and TRBJ2-7; 8 bases align to TRBD2. V trimming: 0 bases; J trimming: 1 base; junction bases outside the gene matches: 8. The CDR3 has 17 residues. In germline, CDR1 is SGHVS, CDR2 FNYEAQ. The CDR3 bases are TGTGCCAGCAGCTTAGCTGGAGCGGGAGCTGGGTCCTACGAGCAGTACGTC. Translation: CASSLAGAGAGSYEQYV.

This rearrangement joins TRBV6-5 to TRBJ2-5; D is possibly TRBD2 (5 bases). Germline V gene data show CDR1 as MNHEY and CDR2 as SVGAGI. CDR3 length equals 12 residues. Trimming removed 7 bases at V and 5 bases at J, with 11 bases between. The DNA for the CDR3 is TGTGCCAGCACGACGGGGTGGGAGACCCAGTACTTC. Protein sequence: CASTTGWETQYF.

This clone appeared a few times. This chain links TRBV4-2 with TRBJ2-2; a weak D match, TRBD2 (5 bases). CDR1 is LGHNA and CDR2 is YNFKEQ in the germline V gene. Trimming stripped 1 base from V and 4 bases from J, with 16 bases between. The CDR3 length is 17 residues. In DNA form, the CDR3 reads TGTGCCAGCAGCCAAGGAGGTATCCCGGGGTCCACCGGGGAGCTGTTTTTT. Protein product: CASSQGGIPGSTGELFF.

The chain is built from TRBV14 and TRBJ1-3; D gene uncertain. The V and J ends lost 8 bases and 0 bases respectively, with 11 bases between them. CDR3 length equals 14 residues. Germline V gene sequence: CDR1 SGHDN, CDR2 FVKESK. The CDR3 sequence: CASGGSNSGNTIYF. CDR3 bases: TGTGCCAGCGGAGGCAGTAACTCTGGAAACACCATATATTTT.